The rows below give T cell receptor beta chains drawn from one sample of a study of shared clonotypes between healthy human individuals. Using immunoSEQ multiplex PCR, the repertoire was profiled, and TCRdb retains in-frame clones only, with some absent. The sample comprises over a million clones, 98% of which are singletons, and about 0.4% rests with the top ten. Sequenced material: naive CD4+ T cells sorted from blood. These receptors all come from a man aged 30-40 years in good health. Both conserved end residues are part of each CDR3. D genes are given only for firm matches. The listing skips clone size in some rows; elsewhere it reads once, few, many or a size class.

cdr3_aa	cdr3_nt	v_call	clone_size	j_call	d_call
CASRHYRGASNEQFF	TGTGCCAGCAGACACTACAGGGGCGCTAGCAATGAGCAGTTCTTC	TRBV27	NA	TRBJ2-1	TRBD1
CASSVATGFYEQFF	TGTGCCAGCAGCGTAGCTACAGGGTTTTATGAGCAGTTCTTC	TRBV9	NA	TRBJ2-1	NA
CASSPSAIAADTQYF	TGTGCCAGCTCACCGTCGGCGATAGCCGCAGATACGCAGTATTTT	TRBV18	NA	TRBJ2-3	NA
CSVVGTDFTGELFF	TGCAGCGTTGTTGGGACAGACTTCACCGGGGAGCTGTTTTTT	TRBV29-1	NA	TRBJ2-2	TRBD1
CSVTTGVETQYF	TGCAGCGTTACGACAGGGGTAGAGACCCAGTACTTC	TRBV29-1	NA	TRBJ2-5	TRBD1
CASSLAVSHEQYF	TGCGCCAGCAGCTTGGCCGTATCGCACGAGCAGTACTTC	TRBV5-1	once	TRBJ2-7	NA
CASESDRMPYEQYF	TGTGCCAGCGAATCGGACAGGATGCCCTACGAGCAGTACTTC	TRBV6-5	NA	TRBJ2-7	TRBD1
CASSFGLGQGARINYGYTF	TGTGCCAGCAGTTTCGGACTAGGGCAGGGGGCGAGGATCAACTATGGCTACACCTTC	TRBV28	NA	TRBJ1-2	TRBD1
CASSYGQGDGYGYTF	TGCGCCAGCAGCTATGGACAGGGGGACGGCTATGGCTACACCTTC	TRBV5-1	NA	TRBJ1-2	TRBD1
CASSPPRLAGGPKSTDTQYF	TGTGCCAGCTCACCCCCCCGACTAGCGGGAGGGCCTAAGAGCACAGATACGCAGTATTTT	TRBV18	NA	TRBJ2-3	TRBD2
CASTRQGMGNQPQHF	TGTGCCAGTACCCGACAGGGGATGGGCAATCAGCCCCAGCATTTT	TRBV19	once	TRBJ1-5	TRBD1
CASSQDILTGELFF	TGTGCCAGTAGTCAGGACATACTTACCGGGGAGCTGTTTTTT	TRBV19	NA	TRBJ2-2	NA
CASSPKRAGGPSYEQYF	TGTGCCAGCAGCCCGAAGAGGGCGGGAGGGCCTTCCTACGAGCAGTACTTC	TRBV5-8	NA	TRBJ2-7	TRBD2
CASSPGTIENIQYF	TGTGCCAGCTCACCCGGGACTATCGAGAACATTCAGTACTTC	TRBV18	NA	TRBJ2-4	TRBD2
CASSLPGTTYEQYF	TGTGCCAGCAGTTTACCAGGGACTACCTACGAGCAGTACTTC	TRBV28	NA	TRBJ2-7	TRBD2
CASSLATGRENTEAFF	TGTGCCAGCAGCCTAGCAACAGGGCGGGAGAACACTGAAGCTTTCTTT	TRBV11-2	once	TRBJ1-1	NA
CASSILGGPYEQYF	TGTGCCAGTAGTATCCTAGGGGGACCCTACGAGCAGTACTTC	TRBV19	NA	TRBJ2-7	NA
CASSSGGRETQYF	TGTGCCAGCAGTTCGGGGGGCCGAGAGACCCAGTACTTC	TRBV28	NA	TRBJ2-5	NA
CASGTSGRFYNEQFF	TGTGCCAGCGGGACTAGCGGGAGGTTCTACAATGAGCAGTTCTTC	TRBV19	NA	TRBJ2-1	TRBD2
CASSDPSSGRSPITGELFF	TGTGCCAGCAGTGACCCGTCTAGCGGGAGGTCTCCCATCACCGGGGAGCTGTTTTTT	TRBV6-4	NA	TRBJ2-2	TRBD2
CASSLGLAQGYEQYF	TGTGCCAGCAGCTTAGGGCTAGCACAAGGATACGAGCAGTACTTC	TRBV11-2	NA	TRBJ2-7	NA
CASSVVGEKTQYF	TGTGCCAGCAGCGTAGTAGGGGAAAAGACCCAGTACTTC	TRBV9	NA	TRBJ2-5	NA
CAWSGGSSGANVLTF	TGTGCCTGGAGTGGAGGGTCTTCCGGGGCCAACGTCCTGACTTTC	TRBV30	NA	TRBJ2-6	NA
CSVAGTGAFYEQYF	TGCAGCGTTGCCGGGACAGGGGCTTTCTACGAGCAGTACTTC	TRBV29-1	NA	TRBJ2-7	TRBD1
CASSLRRTNEQFF	TGTGCCAGCAGTTTAAGGCGTACCAATGAGCAGTTCTTC	TRBV27	NA	TRBJ2-1	NA
CSARAGNIQYF	TGCAGTGCTAGGGCCGGAAACATTCAGTACTTC	TRBV20-1	NA	TRBJ2-4	NA
CASSLSSSGNTIYF	TGTGCCAGCAGCTTAAGTAGCTCTGGAAACACCATATATTTT	TRBV7-2	NA	TRBJ1-3	NA
CASSLELRAGYTDTQYF	TGTGCCAGCAGCTTAGAGCTACGGGCAGGGTACACAGATACGCAGTATTTT	TRBV7-8	NA	TRBJ2-3	NA
CASSPPQIPDTQYF	TGTGCCAGCAGCCCGCCCCAGATCCCAGATACGCAGTATTTT	TRBV5-4	NA	TRBJ2-3	NA
CASSLQQTSTDTQYF	TGTGCCAGCAGCTTACAGCAAACTAGCACAGATACGCAGTATTTT	TRBV5-4	NA	TRBJ2-3	NA
CASSFRQSPLEQYF	TGTGCCAGCAGCTTTAGGCAGAGTCCGCTGGAGCAGTACTTC	TRBV7-9	NA	TRBJ2-7	NA
CASSLGTGRVTDTQYF	TGCGCCAGCAGCTTAGGGACAGGGAGGGTTACAGATACGCAGTATTTT	TRBV5-1	NA	TRBJ2-3	TRBD1
CASSPGQNAYEQYF	TGTGCCAGCAGCCCGGGACAGAACGCCTACGAGCAGTACTTC	TRBV14	NA	TRBJ2-7	TRBD1
CASSKTGGGMIGQETQYF	TGTGCCAGCAGTAAAACAGGGGGCGGAATGATAGGCCAAGAGACCCAGTACTTC	TRBV2	NA	TRBJ2-5	TRBD1